This entry lists 16 T cell receptor beta chains sequenced from one sample in a study of blood T cell repertoires in COVID-19. Only in-frame clones appear in the TCRdb table, and some are missing; sequencing was by immunoSEQ multiplex PCR. The sample has over 200,000 clones, 70% to 90% seen once. The specimen was peripheral blood. Receptors originate from a woman aged 18-29 years who had recovered from COVID-19.

The CDR3 loop is CASSGDRAYEQYF. CDR3 bases: TGTGCCAGCAGCGGGGACAGGGCCTACGAGCAGTACTTC. This chain joins TRBV11-3 and TRBJ2-7, with 9 bases matching TRBD1. This CDR3 is built from 13 residues. Germline V CDR1 and CDR2: SGHNT, YENEEA. The junction had 1 base not matched to a gene; V was cut back by 5 bases and J by 2 bases.

This clone was found once. V and J are TRBV6-5 and TRBJ2-1; no clear D. The CDR3 consists of 14 residues. Trimming pared 0 bases from V and 4 bases from J, leaving 7 bases between. Germline assignment: CDR1 MNHEY and CDR2 SVGAGI. The CDR3 loop reads CASSYSATYNEQFF. CDR3 bases: TGTGCCAGCAGTTACTCGGCGACTTACAATGAGCAGTTCTTC.

The rearrangement uses TRBV9 and TRBJ1-2, with D possibly TRBD1 on 5 matching bases. Germline V lookup: CDR1 SGDLS, CDR2 YYNGEE. V was trimmed by 3 bases and J by 4 bases, leaving 19 bases between them. This CDR3 comprises 16 residues. CDR3 sequence (DNA): TGTGCCAGCAGCGACTCAATGAAAGGACACGTCTATGGCTACACCTTC. Encoded protein: CASSDSMKGHVYGYTF.

The gene calls are TRBV7-9 and TRBJ1-2, with D possibly being TRBD1 (6 bases). Germline CDR1 is SEHNR and CDR2 is FQNEAQ (reference sequence). This CDR3 comprises 15 residues. V dropped 0 bases and J dropped 6 bases, with 14 bases sitting between them. CDR3: CASSLADVGGNGYTF. Written as DNA, the CDR3 is TGTGCCAGCAGCTTAGCTGATGTAGGGGGAAATGGCTACACCTTC.

This chain connects TRBV7-2 to TRBJ2-7; D uncertain. The CDR3 loop spans 13 amino acids. CDR1 is SGHTA, CDR2 FQGNSA, per germline. Trimming left V 5 bases short and J 3 bases short, with 11 bases between. CDR3 loop: CASSPHNNYEQYF. The CDR3 region has the DNA TGTGCCAGCAGCCCCCACAACAACTACGAGCAGTACTTC.

About this clone itself: In the same sample, other DNA sequences code for this CDR3. The rearrangement uses TRBV19 and TRBJ2-2; D not resolved. Trimming took off 6 bases at V and 8 bases at J, with 7 bases between the two ends. Per germline, CDR1 LNHDA and CDR2 SQIVND (reference sequence). The CDR3 extends over 11 amino acids. In nucleotides, the CDR3 is TGTGCCAGTAGCCTCACAGGGGAGCTGTTTTTT. Translation: CASSLTGELFF.

The chain is built from TRBV5-1 and TRBJ2-7; D might be TRBD1 (6 bases). Trimming removed 0 bases from V and 2 bases from J, with 12 bases in between. Germline V CDR1 and CDR2: SGHRS, YFSETQ. This CDR3 spans 15 amino acids. CDR3 nucleotides: TGCGCCAGCAGCTTGGTAGGACAGAACGCCTACGAGCAGTACTTC. Encoded protein: CASSLVGQNAYEQYF. The entire variable domain, with the rest obtained from reference TRBV5-1 and TRBJ2-7, is as follows: KAGVTQTPRYLIKTRGQQVTLSCSPISGHRSVSWYQQTPGQGLQFLFEYFSETQRNKGNFPGRFSGRQFSNSRSEMNVSTLELGDSALYLCASSLVGQNAYEQYFGPGTRLTVT.

This rearrangement joins TRBV29-1 to TRBJ2-2, with D tentatively TRBD2 (6 bases). Deletions cut 0 bases from V and 5 bases from J, with 16 bases between. CDR1 and CDR2 from the germline V gene are SQVTM and ANQGSEA. The CDR3 covers 16 residues. The CDR3 nucleotides read TGCAGCGTTGAAGACGCCCGGGGAGGCGGGACCGGGGAGCTGTTTTTT. Its protein is CSVEDARGGGTGELFF.

This clone was found once. V usage is TRBV5-6 and J usage is TRBJ1-1; 9 bases agree with TRBD1. Germline V CDR1 and CDR2: SGHDT, YYEEEE. The V gene end was trimmed by 0 bases and the J gene end by 7 bases; junction bases not matched to a gene: 7. This CDR3 has 15 amino acids. Here the CDR3 reads CASSLAQGALLEAFF. DNA for the CDR3: TGTGCCAGCAGCTTGGCACAGGGGGCCCTCCTTGAAGCTTTCTTT.

The V call is TRBV2, the J call TRBJ1-3; TRBD1 matches 9 bases. The CDR3 extends over 15 amino acids. V trimming: 1 base; J trimming: 4 bases; junction bases outside the gene matches: 2. Germline-derived CDR1 and CDR2 are SNHLY and FYNNEI. CDR3 protein: CASSEDRGPGNTIYF. CDR3 coding DNA: TGTGCCAGCAGTGAAGACAGGGGGCCGGGAAACACCATATATTTT. Together with reference TRBV2 and TRBJ1-3, the CDR3 gives the full variable domain: EPEVTQTPSHQVTQMGQEVILRCVPISNHLYFYWYRQILGQKVEFLVSFYNNEISEKSEIFDDQFSVERPDGSNFTLKIRSTKLEDSAMYFCASSEDRGPGNTIYFGEGSWLTVV.

V gene TRBV6-5 combines with J gene TRBJ1-5; no clear D gene. Per the germline V gene, CDR1 is MNHEY and CDR2 is SVGAGI. The CDR3 runs to 14 residues. V dropped 7 bases and J dropped 3 bases, with 13 bases sitting between them. CDR3 protein: CASTDRGHNQPQHF. In DNA, the CDR3 is TGTGCCAGCACGGATCGGGGTCACAATCAGCCCCAGCATTTT.

This clone has only a few counts. J is TRBJ1-4 and V is TRBV18; 10 positions agree with TRBD1. The junction had 13 bases not matched to a gene; V was cut back by 3 bases and J by 0 bases. The CDR3 extends over 20 amino acids. Germline CDR1 is KGHSH and CDR2 is LQKENI. The CDR3, as DNA: TGTGCCAGCTCACCGACACACGGGACAGGGGACCCTGCAACTAATGAAAAACTGTTTTTT. Its protein is CASSPTHGTGDPATNEKLFF.

V is TRBV13 and J is TRBJ2-6, with 8 positions matching TRBD1. From germline, CDR1 is PRHDT and CDR2 FYEKMQ (reference sequence). There are 19 residues in the CDR3. V lost 4 bases to trimming and J lost 0 bases; unmatched junction nucleotides: 11. The CDR3 nucleotides are TGTGCCAGCAGCTCACCCCGGGACAGGAAAGTCTCTGGGGCCAACGTCCTGACTTTC. Protein: CASSSPRDRKVSGANVLTF.

The J gene is TRBJ1-5, the V gene TRBV30; 7 bases are a match to TRBD1. CDR3 length equals 15 residues. Germline V gives CDR1 GTSNPN, CDR2 SVGIG (reference sequence). V lost 2 bases to trimming and J lost 7 bases; unmatched junction nucleotides: 11. The CDR3 nucleotides are TGTGCCTGGAGTCGAACCGACAGGGTATCGCAGCCCCAGCATTTT. Its protein product is CAWSRTDRVSQPQHF.

The CDR3 coding sequence is TGTGCCAGCAGTTCTCGGACAGTCCGGGACACTGAAGCTTTCTTT. Amino acid sequence: CASSSRTVRDTEAFF. The V gene is TRBV6-6, the J gene TRBJ1-1, with D possibly being TRBD1 (6 bases). From germline, CDR1 is MNHNY and CDR2 SVGAGI (reference sequence). The germline V and J ends were trimmed by 4 bases and 3 bases, with 15 bases remaining between them. The CDR3 contains 15 residues.

The genes are TRBV11-2 and TRBJ1-1; TRBD1 matches 7 bases. CDR3 length: 14 amino acids. Unmatched junction bases numbered 5, after V lost 0 bases and J lost 7 bases. The germline V gene encodes CDR1 SGHAT and CDR2 FQNNGV. CDR3: CASSLEQGTNEAFF. The CDR3 DNA is TGTGCCAGCAGCTTAGAACAGGGGACGAATGAAGCTTTCTTT.